A single sample gave rise to the 30 T cell receptor beta chains below, sequenced in a study of blood T cells in healthy people across ages. Alongside a J-beta primer mix, a sample-barcoded 5' primer served in a second PCR lasting roughly 6 to 12 cycles. TCRdb re-called the 5' RACE reads through MiXCR, storing one row per CDR3 protein. The sample consists of around 990,000 distinct CDR3 sequences, under 40% of them appearing once. Sequencing was carried out using blood. The receptors were gathered from a man between 18 and 29 years old in good health.

The chain uses TRBV5-1 and TRBJ1-1; 7 bases match TRBD1. Trimming cost V 4 bases and J 2 bases; bases outside gene matches: 8. Germline CDR1 reads SGHRS; CDR2 reads YFSETQ. This CDR3 region has 15 residues. This CDR3 is CASSRLDRANTEAFF. For the CDR3, the DNA is TGCGCCAGCAGCCGGTTAGACAGGGCCAACACTGAAGCTTTCTTT.

This sequence joins TRBV7-9 and TRBJ2-3, with a tentative D call TRBD1 (5 bases). CDR3 length equals 16 residues. The germline V gene has CDR1 SEHNR and CDR2 FQNEAQ (reference sequence). V dropped 2 bases and J dropped 4 bases, with 16 bases sitting between them. In DNA, the CDR3 is TGTGCCAGCAGCTTACTTCAGGGAATCGTCGCAGATACGCAGTATTTT. This translates into CASSLLQGIVADTQYF.

The rearrangement links TRBV11-2 to TRBJ2-5; 7 bases are a match to TRBD2. The trim removed 5 bases at V and 11 bases at J, leaving 11 bases unmatched. CDR3 length equals 13 residues. CDR1 is SGHAT, CDR2 FQNNGV, per germline. CDR3 in DNA: TGTGCCAGCAGCGGATCTAGCGGCAATGAGCAGTACTTC. Its protein product is CASSGSSGNEQYF. Drawing the rest from reference TRBV11-2 and TRBJ2-5, the complete variable domain is EAGVAQSPRYKIIEKRQSVAFWCNPISGHATLYWYQQILGQGPKLLIQFQNNGVVDDSQLPKDRFSAERLKGVDSTLKIQPAKLEDSAVYLCASSGSSGNEQYFGPGTRLLVL.

The gene calls are TRBV4-1 and TRBJ2-5, with D tentatively TRBD2 (6 bases). CDR1 and CDR2 from the germline V gene are MGHRA and YSYEKL. The CDR3 runs to 15 residues. Trimming pared 1 base from V and 11 bases from J, leaving 20 bases between. The CDR3 loop is CASSQGATSFNEQYF. The DNA for the CDR3 is TGCGCCAGCAGCCAAGGGGCGACTAGTTTCAATGAGCAGTACTTC.

This clonotype was seen only a few times. The chain recombines TRBV4-3 with TRBJ2-3, with D hard to call. CDR1 and CDR2 from the germline V gene are LGHNA and YSLEER. This CDR3 region has 13 residues. V was cut by 1 base and J by 9 bases, with 11 bases left in between. The CDR3 loop is CASSQAGDATQYF. CDR3 sequence (DNA): TGCGCCAGCAGCCAAGCCGGAGACGCCACGCAGTATTTT.

This chain connects TRBV12-3 or TRBV12-4 to TRBJ1-1; TRBD1 might be the D (6 bases). The CDR3 is 15 residues long. V was shortened by 5 bases and J by 5 bases, with 18 bases between the two germline ends. The CDR3 bases are TGTGCCAGCAGTCGGTACGGGGGGCCGGGGACTGAAGCTTTCTTT. It yields the protein CASSRYGGPGTEAFF.

This clonotype was detected once. The chain is built from TRBV4-2 and TRBJ2-5; TRBD2 matches 8 bases. CDR3 length equals 16 residues. The V segment lost 0 bases and the J segment 2 bases; nucleotides outside the gene matches: 5. Germline values: CDR1 LGHNA, CDR2 YNFKEQ. CDR3 residues: CASSQDWASGQETQYF. The CDR3 region has the DNA TGTGCCAGCAGCCAAGATTGGGCTAGCGGGCAAGAGACCCAGTACTTC.

About this clonotype itself: Relative to the germline gene, one junction end is altered; a read error may explain this. The V gene is TRBV4-1, the J gene TRBJ2-7; 9 positions match TRBD2. CDR3 length equals 15 residues. CDR1 MGHRA and CDR2 YSYEKL come from the germline V gene. CDR3 DNA: TGCGCCAGCGGCCAAGATGCCGCGGGGGGGAGAGAGCAGTACTTC. Protein product: CASGQDAAGGREQYF.

This clonotype was recorded once. This rearrangement joins TRBV4-1 to TRBJ2-1; D is unclear. This CDR3 has 14 amino acids. Germline lookup yields CDR1 MGHRA and CDR2 YSYEKL. Trimming removed 0 bases from V and 9 bases from J, with 12 bases in between. The CDR3 spells CASSQDMESGEQFF. CDR3 DNA: TGCGCCAGCAGCCAAGATATGGAGTCAGGTGAGCAGTTCTTC.

V usage is TRBV12-3 or TRBV12-4 and J usage is TRBJ2-1; tentative D call: TRBD2 (5 bases). This CDR3 spans 14 amino acids. Trimming cost V 8 bases and J 13 bases, with 24 bases left between them. The CDR3 spells CASSTGPRVETQFF. DNA of the CDR3: TGTGCCAGCTCAACCGGGCCGCGGGTGGAGACCCAGTTCTTC.

The rearrangement joins TRBV5-6 to TRBJ2-3, with TRBD2 matching over 9 bases. The CDR3 spans 16 residues. Germline CDR1 reads SGHDT; CDR2 reads YYEEEE. Trimming at V came to 3 bases and at J to 2 bases, leaving 7 bases not matched to a gene. CDR3 sequence (DNA): TGTGCCAGCAGCTCTCTAAGCGGGGGGACCACAGATACGCAGTATTTT. Protein product: CASSSLSGGTTDTQYF.

The genes are TRBV9 and TRBJ2-3; 8 bases agree with TRBD1. V trimming: 0 bases; J trimming: 0 bases; junction bases outside the gene matches: 21. CDR1 is SGDLS and CDR2 is YYNGEE in the germline V gene. CDR3 length: 22 residues. CDR3 in DNA: TGTGCCAGCAGCGTAGAGGGATGGTGGGACAGGTTTGCCCCAACTAGCACAGATACGCAGTATTTT. Its protein is CASSVEGWWDRFAPTSTDTQYF.

The chain couples TRBV27 to TRBJ1-1, with a possible D match to TRBD1 (6 bases). CDR3 length: 15 residues. V gave up 4 bases and J gave up 0 bases, with 12 bases separating them. Germline V gene sequence: CDR1 MNHEY, CDR2 SMNVEV (reference sequence). Here the CDR3 DNA reads TGTGCCAGCAGTTCCTTCGGGACACTGAACACTGAAGCTTTCTTT. This translates into CASSSFGTLNTEAFF.

This clonotype has more than one count but fewer than ten. V gene TRBV7-2 combines with J gene TRBJ2-1, with D unresolved. Germline V gene sequence: CDR1 SGHTA, CDR2 FQGNSA. V was shortened by 4 bases and J by 2 bases, with 15 bases between the two germline ends. This CDR3 contains 16 residues. CDR3 sequence reads: CASSSQSAWAYNEQFF. The CDR3 DNA reads TGTGCCAGCAGCTCCCAGAGCGCGTGGGCCTACAATGAGCAGTTCTTC.

This clonotype was recorded many times. V gene TRBV20-1 combines with J gene TRBJ2-1, with unresolved D. Germline CDR1 is DFQATT and CDR2 is SNEGSKA (reference sequence). The CDR3 contains 16 residues. The germline V and J ends were trimmed by 0 bases and 0 bases, with 12 bases remaining between them. The CDR3 nucleotides read TGCAGTGCTAGAGATCTATTGGGAAGCTCCTACAATGAGCAGTTCTTC. Translating it yields CSARDLLGSSYNEQFF.

This clonotype appeared a few times. The rearrangement joins TRBV29-1 to TRBJ1-1, with a possible D match to TRBD1 (6 bases). There are 14 residues in the CDR3. Germline V gives CDR1 SQVTM, CDR2 ANQGSEA. V dropped 4 bases and J dropped 3 bases, with 15 bases sitting between them. The DNA for the CDR3 is TGCAGCGTTGGAAGAAGACAGGCAGACACTGAAGCTTTCTTT. It specifies CSVGRRQADTEAFF.

This clonotype was seen more than once but under ten times. The chain employs TRBV14 and TRBJ2-1; D not certain. The V and J ends lost 0 bases and 12 bases respectively, with 12 bases between them. The CDR3 covers 13 residues. Germline CDR1 and CDR2: SGHDN and FVKESK. This CDR3 reads CASSQDIPLGQFF. CDR3 nucleotides: TGTGCCAGCAGCCAAGATATCCCTCTTGGGCAGTTCTTC. Drawing the rest from reference TRBV14 and TRBJ2-1, the complete variable domain is EAGVTQFPSHSVIEKGQTVTLRCDPISGHDNLYWYRRVMGKEIKFLLHFVKESKQDESGMPNNRFLAERTGGTYSTLKVQPAELEDSGVYFCASSQDIPLGQFFGPGTRLTVL.

The V gene is TRBV12-3 or TRBV12-4, the J gene TRBJ2-5; D is perhaps TRBD1 (5 bases). The J call may be faulty, since TRBJ2-7 better matches the DNA end. The CDR3 sequence is 14 residues long. The CDR3 DNA reads TGTGCCAGCAGTTTAGCGCTGGGGCGATCCGAGCAGTACTTC. Protein product: CASSLALGRSEQYF.

The chain combines TRBV10-3 with TRBJ1-1; TRBD1 might be the D (5 bases). This CDR3 is built from 15 residues. CDR1 is ENHRY, CDR2 SYGVKD, per germline. Trimming stripped 6 bases from V and 2 bases from J, with 16 bases between. In DNA form, the CDR3 reads TGTGCCATCAGCGCCGGGACCGCAATTAACACTGAAGCTTTCTTT. Translated: CAISAGTAINTEAFF.

The gene calls are TRBV7-8 and TRBJ2-7, with no clear D. Germline-derived CDR1 and CDR2 are SGHVS and FQNEAQ. This CDR3 contains 15 residues. V shed 1 base and J shed 1 base, with 11 bases lying between them. The CDR3: CASSLEISPSYEQYF. The CDR3 bases are TGTGCCAGCAGCTTAGAGATTAGCCCATCCTACGAGCAGTACTTC.

This rearrangement joins TRBV4-1 to TRBJ2-3, with D perhaps matching TRBD2 (5 bases). CDR1 and CDR2 (germline): MGHRA, YSYEKL. The CDR3 consists of 16 residues. V was clipped by 0 bases and J by 1 base, with 11 bases between them. This chain's CDR3 is CASSQEAGRGTDTQYF. In DNA form, the CDR3 reads TGCGCCAGCAGCCAAGAAGCCGGGCGGGGCACAGATACGCAGTATTTT.

The V and J genes are TRBV12-3 or TRBV12-4 and TRBJ1-1, with 7 bases that match TRBD1. V lost 0 bases to trimming and J lost 5 bases; unmatched junction nucleotides: 9. CDR3 size: 16 residues. The CDR3 DNA reads as TGTGCCAGCAGTTTAGCGCCGAGGGGGCATGTGACTGAAGCTTTCTTT. It translates to CASSLAPRGHVTEAFF.

This clonotype showed up just a few times. V is TRBV4-2 and J is TRBJ1-2; D ambiguous. Trimming removed 0 bases from V and 0 bases from J, with 8 bases in between. The CDR3 has 15 amino acids. CDR1 is LGHNA and CDR2 is YNFKEQ in the germline V gene. The CDR3 loop reads CASSQDFLANYGYTF. DNA of the CDR3: TGTGCCAGCAGCCAAGATTTTTTGGCTAACTATGGCTACACCTTC.

This clonotype was found a few times. The gene calls are TRBV11-2 and TRBJ2-5, with a tentative D call TRBD2 (5 bases). Germline V lookup: CDR1 SGHAT, CDR2 FQNNGV. The CDR3 spans 15 residues. The V gene lost 0 bases and the J gene lost 6 bases, with 14 bases spanning the gap. This CDR3 reads CASSLESGWAQTQYF. DNA of the CDR3: TGTGCCAGCAGCTTAGAAAGCGGTTGGGCCCAGACCCAGTACTTC.

The rearrangement joins TRBV2 to TRBJ2-3; a weak D match, TRBD2 (6 bases). Germline V gene data show CDR1 as SNHLY and CDR2 as FYNNEI. The V end lost 7 bases, the J end lost 0 bases, and 8 bases lay between the germline ends. The CDR3 has 13 residues. The CDR3 is CASTGTSTDTQYF. In DNA, the CDR3 is TGTGCCAGCACGGGGACTAGCACAGATACGCAGTATTTT.

Turning to this clonotype: One end of the junction varies from germline; a read error may be responsible. The chain couples TRBV7-9 to TRBJ1-2; D unclear. There are 15 residues in the CDR3. CDR1 is SEHNR, CDR2 FQNEAQ, per germline (reference sequence). CDR3 residues: CANSSLFGYSDGYTF. The CDR3 DNA reads TGTGCCAACAGCTCCCTATTCGGTTACTCCGATGGCTACACCTTC.

CDR3 loop: CASSPQTGSYGYTF. In DNA, the CDR3 is TGTGCCAGCAGTCCCCAGACAGGCTCCTATGGCTACACCTTC. J is TRBJ1-2 and V is TRBV27; D is perhaps TRBD1 (6 bases). Trimming removed 5 bases from V and 4 bases from J, with 14 bases in between. The CDR3 length is 14 residues. Germline-derived CDR1 and CDR2 are MNHEY and SMNVEV (reference sequence).

The gene calls are TRBV3-1 and TRBJ1-2; D gene ambiguous. Trimming left V 0 bases short and J 3 bases short, with 8 bases between. There are 14 residues in the CDR3. In germline, CDR1 is LGHDT, CDR2 YNNKEL (reference sequence). This CDR3 is CASSQDTAYYGYTF. CDR3 DNA sequence: TGTGCCAGCAGCCAAGATACAGCCTACTATGGCTACACCTTC.

This clonotype was counted only a few times. The chain couples TRBV6-2 or TRBV6-3 to TRBJ1-6; 7 bases are a match to TRBD1. Germline V CDR1 and CDR2: MNHEY, SVGEGT. After removal of 2 bases from V and 8 bases from J, the junction contained 3 bases not matched to a gene. The CDR3 contains 14 residues. This chain's CDR3 is CASSYRGPDSPLHF. The CDR3 nucleotides are TGTGCCAGCAGTTACAGGGGGCCCGATTCACCCCTCCACTTT.

The chain employs TRBV5-5 and TRBJ2-7; tentative D call: TRBD2 (6 bases). V shed 0 bases and J shed 7 bases, with 26 bases lying between them. CDR3 length: 18 amino acids. The germline V gene encodes CDR1 SGHKS and CDR2 YYEKEE (reference sequence). The CDR3 sequence: CASSLDYGERVSYNEQYF. CDR3 sequence (DNA): TGTGCCAGCAGCTTGGACTACGGTGAGCGGGTTTCCTACAATGAGCAGTACTTC.